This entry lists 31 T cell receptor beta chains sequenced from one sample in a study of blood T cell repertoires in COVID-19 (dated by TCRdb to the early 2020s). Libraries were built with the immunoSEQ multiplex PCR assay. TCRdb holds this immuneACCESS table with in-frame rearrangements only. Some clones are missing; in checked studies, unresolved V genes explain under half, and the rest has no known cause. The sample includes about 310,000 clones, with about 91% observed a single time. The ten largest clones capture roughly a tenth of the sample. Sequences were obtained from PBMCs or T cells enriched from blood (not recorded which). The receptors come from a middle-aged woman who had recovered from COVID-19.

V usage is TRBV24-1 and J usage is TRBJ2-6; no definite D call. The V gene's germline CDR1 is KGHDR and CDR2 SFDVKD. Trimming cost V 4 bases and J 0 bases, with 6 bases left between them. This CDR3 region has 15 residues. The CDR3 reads CATSDRRSGANVLTF. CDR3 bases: TGTGCCACCAGTGACAGGCGCTCTGGGGCCAACGTCCTGACTTTC.

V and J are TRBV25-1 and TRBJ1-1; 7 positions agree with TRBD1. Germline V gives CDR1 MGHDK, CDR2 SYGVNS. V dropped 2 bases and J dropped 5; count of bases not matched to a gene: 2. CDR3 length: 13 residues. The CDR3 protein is CASSETGVTEAFF. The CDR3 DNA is TGTGCCAGCAGTGAAACAGGGGTTACTGAAGCTTTCTTT.

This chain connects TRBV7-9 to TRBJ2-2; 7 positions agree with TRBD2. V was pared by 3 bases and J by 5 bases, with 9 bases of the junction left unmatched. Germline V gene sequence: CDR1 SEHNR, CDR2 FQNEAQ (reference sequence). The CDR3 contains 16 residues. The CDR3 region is CASSFRRTSATGELFF. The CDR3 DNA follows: TGTGCCAGCAGCTTTCGCCGTACTAGCGCAACCGGGGAGCTGTTTTTT. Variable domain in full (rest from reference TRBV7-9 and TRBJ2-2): DTGVSQNPRHKITKRGQNVTFRCDPISEHNRLYWYRQTLGQGPEFLTYFQNEAQLEKSRLLSDRFSAERPKGSFSTLEIQRTEQGDSAMYLCASSFRRTSATGELFFGEGSRLTVL.

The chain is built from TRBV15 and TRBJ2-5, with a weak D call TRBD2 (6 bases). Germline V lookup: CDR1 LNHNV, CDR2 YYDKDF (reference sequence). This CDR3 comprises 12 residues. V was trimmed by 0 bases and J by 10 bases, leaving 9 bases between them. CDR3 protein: CATSRDSGDQYF. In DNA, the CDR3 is TGTGCCACCAGCAGAGATTCGGGGGACCAGTACTTC.

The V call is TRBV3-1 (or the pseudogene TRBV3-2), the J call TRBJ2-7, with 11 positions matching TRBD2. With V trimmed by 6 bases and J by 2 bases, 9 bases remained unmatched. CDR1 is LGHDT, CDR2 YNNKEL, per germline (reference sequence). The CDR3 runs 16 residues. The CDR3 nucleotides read TGTGCCAGCAGTCGTCTAGCGGGAGGACCAGCCTACGAGCAGTACTTC. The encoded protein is CASSRLAGGPAYEQYF.

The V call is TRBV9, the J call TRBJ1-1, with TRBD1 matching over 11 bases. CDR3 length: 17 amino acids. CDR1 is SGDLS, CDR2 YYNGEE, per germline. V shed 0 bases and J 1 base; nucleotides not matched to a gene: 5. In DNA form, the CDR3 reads TGTGCCAGCAGCGTAGGGACAGGGGGCTTTCCGAACACTGAAGCTTTCTTT. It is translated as CASSVGTGGFPNTEAFF.

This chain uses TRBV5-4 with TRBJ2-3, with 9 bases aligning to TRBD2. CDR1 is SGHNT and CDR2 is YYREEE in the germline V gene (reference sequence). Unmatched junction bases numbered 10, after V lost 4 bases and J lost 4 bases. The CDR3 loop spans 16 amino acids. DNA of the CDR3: TGTGCCAGCAGCAGATCGCGGGGGGGCGTCCCAGATACGCAGTATTTT. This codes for CASSRSRGGVPDTQYF.

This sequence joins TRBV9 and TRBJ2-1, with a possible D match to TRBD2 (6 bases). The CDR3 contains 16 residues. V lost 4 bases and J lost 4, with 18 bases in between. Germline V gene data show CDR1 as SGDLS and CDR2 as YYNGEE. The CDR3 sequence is CASSPPGRGQYNEQFF. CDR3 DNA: TGTGCCAGCAGCCCCCCCGGGCGGGGCCAGTACAATGAGCAGTTCTTC.

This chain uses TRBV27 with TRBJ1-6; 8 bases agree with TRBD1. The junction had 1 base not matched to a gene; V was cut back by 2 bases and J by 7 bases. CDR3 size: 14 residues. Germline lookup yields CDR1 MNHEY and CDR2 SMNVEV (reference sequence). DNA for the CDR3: TGTGCCAGCAGTTTAAGACAGGGGAATTCACCCCTCCACTTT. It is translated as CASSLRQGNSPLHF.

The CDR3, as DNA: TGCGCCAGCAGTGAGTCTGCGGGAGGGCGGGCAGATACGCAGTATTTT. Protein product: CASSESAGGRADTQYF. This sequence joins TRBV10-1 and TRBJ2-3; TRBD2 matches at 9 bases. CDR3 length equals 16 residues. V trimming: 0 bases; J trimming: 4 bases; junction bases outside the gene matches: 5. Germline V CDR1 and CDR2: WNHNN, SYGVQD (reference sequence).

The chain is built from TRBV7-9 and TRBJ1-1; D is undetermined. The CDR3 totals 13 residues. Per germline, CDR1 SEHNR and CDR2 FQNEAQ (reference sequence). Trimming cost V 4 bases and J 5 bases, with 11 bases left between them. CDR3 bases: TGTGCCAGCAGCTACAGTCGGGAGACTGAAGCTTTCTTT. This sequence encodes CASSYSRETEAFF.

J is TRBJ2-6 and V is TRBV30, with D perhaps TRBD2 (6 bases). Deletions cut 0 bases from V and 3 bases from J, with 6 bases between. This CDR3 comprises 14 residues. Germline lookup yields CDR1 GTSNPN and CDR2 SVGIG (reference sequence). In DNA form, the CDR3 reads TGTGCCTGGAGTGTGGGGGGTGGGGCCAACGTCCTGACTTTC. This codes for CAWSVGGGANVLTF.

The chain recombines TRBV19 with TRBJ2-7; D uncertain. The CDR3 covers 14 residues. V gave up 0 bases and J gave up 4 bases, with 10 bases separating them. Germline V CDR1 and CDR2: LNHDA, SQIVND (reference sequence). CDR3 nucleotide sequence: TGTGCCAGTAGTATAGATCCATATACTTACGAGCAGTACTTC. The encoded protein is CASSIDPYTYEQYF.

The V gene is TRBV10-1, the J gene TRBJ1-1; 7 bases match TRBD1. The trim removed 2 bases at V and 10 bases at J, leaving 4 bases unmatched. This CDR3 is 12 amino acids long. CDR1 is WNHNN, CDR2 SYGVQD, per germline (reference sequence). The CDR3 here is CASSESSGGAFF. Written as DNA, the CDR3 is TGCGCCAGCAGTGAGAGTTCAGGGGGAGCTTTCTTT.

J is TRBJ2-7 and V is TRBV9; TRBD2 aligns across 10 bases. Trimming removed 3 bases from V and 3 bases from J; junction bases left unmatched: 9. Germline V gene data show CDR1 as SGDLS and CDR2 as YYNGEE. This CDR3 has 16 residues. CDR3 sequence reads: CASSGGTSALVYEQYF. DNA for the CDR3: TGTGCCAGCAGCGGGGGGACTAGCGCCCTTGTCTACGAGCAGTACTTC.

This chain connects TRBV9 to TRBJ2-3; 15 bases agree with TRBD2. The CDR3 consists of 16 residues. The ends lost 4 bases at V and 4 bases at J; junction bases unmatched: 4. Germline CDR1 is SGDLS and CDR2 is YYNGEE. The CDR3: CASSIGLAGGADTQYF. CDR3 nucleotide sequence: TGTGCCAGCAGCATCGGACTAGCGGGAGGGGCAGATACGCAGTATTTT.

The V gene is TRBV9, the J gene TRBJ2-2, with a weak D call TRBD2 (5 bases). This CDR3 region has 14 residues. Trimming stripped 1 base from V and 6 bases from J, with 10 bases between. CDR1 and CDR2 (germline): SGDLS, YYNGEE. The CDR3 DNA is TGTGCCAGCAGCGTATGGTACGGGGCCGGGGAGCTGTTTTTT. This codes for CASSVWYGAGELFF.

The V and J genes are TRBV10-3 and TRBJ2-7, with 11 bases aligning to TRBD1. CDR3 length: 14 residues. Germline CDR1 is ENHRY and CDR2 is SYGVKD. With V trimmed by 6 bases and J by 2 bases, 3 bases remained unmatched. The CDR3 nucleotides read TGTGCCATCAGGGGACAGGGGGTCGCCTACGAGCAGTACTTC. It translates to CAIRGQGVAYEQYF.

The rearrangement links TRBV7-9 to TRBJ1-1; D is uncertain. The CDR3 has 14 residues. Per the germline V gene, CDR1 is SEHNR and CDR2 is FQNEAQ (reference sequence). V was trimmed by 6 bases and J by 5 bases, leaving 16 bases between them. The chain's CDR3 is CASRRSEGQTEAFF. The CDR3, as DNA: TGTGCCAGCAGGAGGAGCGAGGGTCAAACTGAAGCTTTCTTT. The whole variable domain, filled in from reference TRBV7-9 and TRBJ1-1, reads DTGVSQNPRHKITKRGQNVTFRCDPISEHNRLYWYRQTLGQGPEFLTYFQNEAQLEKSRLLSDRFSAERPKGSFSTLEIQRTEQGDSAMYLCASRRSEGQTEAFFGQGTRLTVV.

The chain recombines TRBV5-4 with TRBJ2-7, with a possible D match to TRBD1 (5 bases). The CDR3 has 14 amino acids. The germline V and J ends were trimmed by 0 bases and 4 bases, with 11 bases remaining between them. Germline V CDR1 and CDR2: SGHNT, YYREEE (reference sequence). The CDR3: CASSLGVGQYEQYF. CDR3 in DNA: TGTGCCAGCAGCTTGGGGGTGGGGCAGTACGAGCAGTACTTC.

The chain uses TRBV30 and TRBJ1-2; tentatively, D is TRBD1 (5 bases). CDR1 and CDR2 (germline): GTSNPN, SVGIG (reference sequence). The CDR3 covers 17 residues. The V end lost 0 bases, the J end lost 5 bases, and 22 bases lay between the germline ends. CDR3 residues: CAWSVPQLLVRDYGYTF. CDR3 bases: TGTGCCTGGAGTGTACCCCAACTTTTGGTCAGGGATTATGGCTACACCTTC.

CDR3 nucleotides: TGCAGCGTTGCCTCAACAGGCCCGAGCACTGAAGCTTTCTTT. It codes for CSVASTGPSTEAFF. The chain employs TRBV29-1 and TRBJ1-1, with D maybe TRBD1 (5 bases). This CDR3 spans 14 amino acids. With 4 bases removed from V and 4 bases from J, the gap between germline ends came to 16 bases. CDR1 and CDR2 (germline): SQVTM, ANQGSEA. The full variable domain, with the rest looked up from reference TRBV29-1 and TRBJ1-1, is SAVISQKPSRDICQRGTSLTIQCQVDSQVTMMFWYRQQPGQSLTLIATANQGSEATYESGFVIDKFPISRPNLTFSTLTVSNMSPEDSSIYLCSVASTGPSTEAFFGQGTRLTVV.

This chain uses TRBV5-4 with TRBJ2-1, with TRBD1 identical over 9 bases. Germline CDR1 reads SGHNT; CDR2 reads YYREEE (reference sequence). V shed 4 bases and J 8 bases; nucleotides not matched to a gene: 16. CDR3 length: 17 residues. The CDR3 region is CASSHPGQGLGVHEQFF. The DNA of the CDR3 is TGTGCCAGCAGCCACCCGGGACAGGGTTTGGGAGTTCATGAGCAGTTCTTC.

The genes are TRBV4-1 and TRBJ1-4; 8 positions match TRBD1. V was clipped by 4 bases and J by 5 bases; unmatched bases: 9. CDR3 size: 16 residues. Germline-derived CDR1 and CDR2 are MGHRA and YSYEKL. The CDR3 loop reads CASSPDTQGVNEKLFF. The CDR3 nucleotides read TGCGCCAGCAGCCCCGACACACAGGGGGTCAATGAAAAACTGTTTTTT.

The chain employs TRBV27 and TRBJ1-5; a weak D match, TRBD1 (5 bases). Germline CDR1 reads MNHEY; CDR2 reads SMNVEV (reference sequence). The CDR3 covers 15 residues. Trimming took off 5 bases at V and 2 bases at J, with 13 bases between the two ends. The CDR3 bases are TGTGCCAGCAGTCTGGGGGGATCGGGCAATCAGCCCCAGCATTTT. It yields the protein CASSLGGSGNQPQHF.

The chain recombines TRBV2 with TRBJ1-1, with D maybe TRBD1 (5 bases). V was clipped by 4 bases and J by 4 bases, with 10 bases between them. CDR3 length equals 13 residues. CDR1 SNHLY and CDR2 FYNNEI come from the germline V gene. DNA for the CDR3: TGTGCCAGCAGTGGACAGTTAACCACTGAAGCTTTCTTT. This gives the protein CASSGQLTTEAFF.

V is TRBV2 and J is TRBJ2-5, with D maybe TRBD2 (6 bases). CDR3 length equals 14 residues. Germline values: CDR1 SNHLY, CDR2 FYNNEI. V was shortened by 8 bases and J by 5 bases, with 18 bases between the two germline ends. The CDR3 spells CASAHPGVKETQYF. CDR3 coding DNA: TGTGCCAGCGCTCACCCGGGGGTCAAGGAGACCCAGTACTTC.

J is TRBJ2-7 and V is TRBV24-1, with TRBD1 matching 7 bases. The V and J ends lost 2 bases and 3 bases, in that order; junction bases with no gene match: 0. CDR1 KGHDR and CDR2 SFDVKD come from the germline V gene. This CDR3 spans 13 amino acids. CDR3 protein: CATSDSGGYEQYF. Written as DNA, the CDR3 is TGTGCCACCAGTGATTCAGGGGGCTACGAGCAGTACTTC.

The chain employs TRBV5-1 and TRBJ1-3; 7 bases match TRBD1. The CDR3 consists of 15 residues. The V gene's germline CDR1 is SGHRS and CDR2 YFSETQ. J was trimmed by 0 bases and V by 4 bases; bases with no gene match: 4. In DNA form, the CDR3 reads TGCGCCAGCAGCCCGGGACAGTACTCTGGAAACACCATATATTTT. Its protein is CASSPGQYSGNTIYF. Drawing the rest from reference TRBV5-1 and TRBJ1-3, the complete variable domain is KAGVTQTPRYLIKTRGQQVTLSCSPISGHRSVSWYQQTPGQGLQFLFEYFSETQRNKGNFPGRFSGRQFSNSRSEMNVSTLELGDSALYLCASSPGQYSGNTIYFGEGSWLTVV.

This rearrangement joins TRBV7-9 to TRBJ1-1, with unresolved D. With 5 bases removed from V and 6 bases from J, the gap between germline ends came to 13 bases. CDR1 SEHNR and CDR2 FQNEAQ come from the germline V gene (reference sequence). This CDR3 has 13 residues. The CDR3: CASSPDPYAEAFF. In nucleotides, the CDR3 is TGTGCCAGCAGCCCAGATCCGTATGCTGAAGCTTTCTTT.

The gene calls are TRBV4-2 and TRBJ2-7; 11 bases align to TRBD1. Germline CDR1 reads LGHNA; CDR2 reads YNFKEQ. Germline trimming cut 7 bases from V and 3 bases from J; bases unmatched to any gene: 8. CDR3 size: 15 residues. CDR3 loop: CASTRAGTGGYEQYF. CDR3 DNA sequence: TGTGCCAGCACCAGAGCCGGGACAGGGGGCTACGAGCAGTACTTC.